This TCR beta chain was profiled in a study of control samples from healthy donors and cancer patients. V lost 5 bases to trimming and J lost 4 bases; unmatched junction nucleotides: 11. Germline V gene lookup returns CDR1 MDHEN and CDR2 SYDVKM. The CDR3 is 16 amino acids. The table came from immunoSEQ multiplex PCR; TCRdb's copy has only in-frame clones and leaves some out. The sample lists roughly 130,000 clones; about 85% were seen once. The sample taken for sequencing was blood. The rearrangement joins TRBV28 to TRBJ2-1, with TRBD2 matching over 7 bases. This sequence originates from a woman aged 25-40 years in good health. The DNA for the CDR3 is TGTGCCAGCAGTCCCGGGCTGGCGGGGGTTTACAATGAGCAGTTCTTC. Protein product: CASSPGLAGVYNEQFF. The full variable domain, its missing parts supplied by reference TRBV28 and TRBJ2-1, is DVKVTQSSRYLVKRTGEKVFLECVQDMDHENMFWYRQDPGLGLRLIYFSYDVKMKEKGDIPEGYSVSREKKERFSLILESASTNQTSMYLCASSPGLAGVYNEQFFGPGTRLTVL.